This TCR beta chain was identified in a study of blood T cells in healthy people across ages. The overall study: Template switching captured about one barcoded beta molecule per two T cells. Overall study findings and caveats: Per-million-T-cell TCR beta diversity fell roughly linearly with age.

PCR was performed a second time for about 6 to 12 cycles using a sample-barcoded 5' primer and a J-beta primer mix. TCRdb called the 5' RACE reads again in MiXCR, with one record for every CDR3 protein. Of more than 1.4 million distinct CDR3 sequences listed, 42% are singletons. Staff drew around 10 milliliters of peripheral blood from each donor. Every sample yielded at least 6.5 million isolated PBMCs. The CDR3 consists of 14 residues. The germline V gene encodes CDR1 SNHLY and CDR2 FYNNEI. As regards this clonotype: Its specificity is not known. At one boundary the junction diverges from the germline segment, which might be a read error.

The receptor was isolated from a woman younger than 30 in good health. The V gene is TRBV2, the J gene TRBJ1-1, with 9 bases aligning to TRBD1. The sequenced sample consisted of blood. DNA for the CDR3: TGTGCCGGCAGAAGGACAGGGGCGAACACTGAAGCTTTCTTT. Amino acids: CAGRRTGANTEAFF.